Listed below are T cell receptor beta chains from one sample, sequenced in a study of T cells expressing NK-cell markers. TCRdb derives one entry per CDR3 protein from the 5' RACE reads, leaving out DNA. This sample's table has about 550,000 distinct CDR3 sequences. The sample taken for sequencing was blood T cells: a sorted CD56 or NKG2C T cell subset, CD4+ or CD8+ T cells, or bulk PBMC T cells (not recorded which). The receptor set was obtained from a man between 18 and 29 years old in good health. Both conserved end residues are part of each CDR3. Each record gives: J gene, V gene, CDR3 protein.

J: TRBJ2-1
V: TRBV29-1
CDR3: CSVVAGWNYNEQFF

J: TRBJ2-1
V: TRBV11-2
CDR3: CASSFGEAGVGGQFF

J: TRBJ2-7
V: TRBV12-3/TRBV12-4
CDR3: CASSLSRVEQYF

J: TRBJ1-3
V: TRBV30
CDR3: CAWSVSGVGNTIYF

J: TRBJ2-1
V: TRBV5-1
CDR3: CASSLWAGDYNEQFF

J: TRBJ2-7
V: TRBV27
CDR3: CASTPARRSSYEQYF

J: TRBJ2-1
V: TRBV20-1
CDR3: CSARITSSSYNEQFF

J: TRBJ2-3
V: TRBV29-1
CDR3: CSVEETGWPDTQYF

J: TRBJ2-7
V: TRBV28
CDR3: CATDGASLSYEQYF

J: TRBJ2-7
V: TRBV7-2
CDR3: CASSFSGASYEQYF

J: TRBJ2-7
V: TRBV7-6
CDR3: CASSLAVRDYEQYF

J: TRBJ2-7
V: TRBV27
CDR3: CASSGLGAYEQYF

J: TRBJ2-5
V: TRBV5-1
CDR3: CASSWGQGNAETQYF

J: TRBJ2-1
V: TRBV18
CDR3: CASSPREGENEQFF

J: TRBJ1-1
V: TRBV7-9
CDR3: CASSRDGQGPTMNTEAFF

J: TRBJ1-5
V: TRBV24-1
CDR3: CATSDTTPNQHF

J: TRBJ1-5
V: TRBV20-1
CDR3: CSARDLQGSFARPQHF

J: TRBJ2-5
V: TRBV15
CDR3: CATSRGDRAAGETQYF

J: TRBJ2-3
V: TRBV30
CDR3: CARSEGTSTDTQYF

J: TRBJ2-3
V: TRBV20-1
CDR3: CSVWRATDTQYF

J: TRBJ2-1
V: TRBV18
CDR3: CASSPDVSEQFF

J: TRBJ1-1
V: TRBV14
CDR3: CASSQLTGINTEAFF

J: TRBJ2-6
V: TRBV5-1
CDR3: CASRHNLEYPSGANVLTF

J: TRBJ1-2
V: TRBV12-3/TRBV12-4
CDR3: CASRLAGGAFYGYTF

J: TRBJ2-5
V: TRBV24-1
CDR3: CATSEGQLVDETQYF

J: TRBJ2-4
V: TRBV20-1
CDR3: CSARDEGSSGGIQYF

J: TRBJ2-3
V: TRBV29-1
CDR3: CSVDGSRAFTDTQYF

J: TRBJ1-2
V: TRBV5-1
CDR3: CASSLEIGGGYTF

J: TRBJ2-6
V: TRBV5-1
CDR3: CASGRGYGNSGANVLTF

J: TRBJ2-7
V: TRBV6-5
CDR3: CASSRQGYEQYF

J: TRBJ1-1
V: TRBV12-3/TRBV12-4
CDR3: CASSFQLPGEGAFF

J: TRBJ1-1
V: TRBV12-3/TRBV12-4
CDR3: CASRGDQNTEAFF

J: TRBJ2-5
V: TRBV19
CDR3: CASRTNGGRETQYF

J: TRBJ1-1
V: TRBV29-1
CDR3: CSVEMVQINTEAFF

J: TRBJ2-5
V: TRBV27
CDR3: CASSLSGKWETQYF

J: TRBJ2-5
V: TRBV1
CDR3: CTSSHRGQGARAYQETQYF

J: TRBJ1-6
V: TRBV27
CDR3: CASSFGGQMGWPLHF

J: TRBJ2-5
V: TRBV5-5
CDR3: CASSSRTLWSGIQETQYF

J: TRBJ2-3
V: TRBV15
CDR3: CATSRLFDRVGDTQYF

J: TRBJ2-7
V: TRBV6-5
CDR3: CASSYGTGMSYEQYF

J: TRBJ1-2
V: TRBV6-1
CDR3: CASRQPTGLPATYGYTF

J: TRBJ1-2
V: TRBV27
CDR3: CASRGPGQGYGYTF

J: TRBJ1-3
V: TRBV7-9
CDR3: CASSHREGISSGNTIYF

J: TRBJ2-7
V: TRBV7-2
CDR3: CASSLEVGGYEQYF

J: TRBJ2-5
V: TRBV20-1
CDR3: CSASASTSGPYF

J: TRBJ1-1
V: TRBV7-9
CDR3: CASRPGGQGLNTEAFF

J: TRBJ2-3
V: TRBV6-4
CDR3: CASSAGATDTQYF

J: TRBJ2-1
V: TRBV28
CDR3: CASSDVNEQFF

J: TRBJ2-4
V: TRBV7-6
CDR3: CASSLGQAKNIQYF

J: TRBJ2-5
V: TRBV12-3/TRBV12-4
CDR3: CASSAQQGQETQYF

J: TRBJ2-3
V: TRBV10-3
CDR3: CAISKLAGVNNTQYF

J: TRBJ1-2
V: TRBV4-1
CDR3: CASSLGTELYGYTF

J: TRBJ2-3
V: TRBV29-1
CDR3: CSVTGPRTDTQYF

J: TRBJ2-1
V: TRBV2
CDR3: CASSEAWGPPGEQFF

J: TRBJ2-3
V: TRBV20-1
CDR3: CSAGTGREADTQYF

J: TRBJ2-3
V: TRBV11-2
CDR3: CASSLDPLAEDSTDTQYF

J: TRBJ1-1
V: TRBV5-1
CDR3: CASRQGQMNTEAFF

J: TRBJ2-7
V: TRBV3-1
CDR3: CASRSQAGVREQYF

J: TRBJ2-3
V: TRBV15
CDR3: CATTSGSSTDTQYF

J: TRBJ2-3
V: TRBV5-6
CDR3: CASSLATGGRDF